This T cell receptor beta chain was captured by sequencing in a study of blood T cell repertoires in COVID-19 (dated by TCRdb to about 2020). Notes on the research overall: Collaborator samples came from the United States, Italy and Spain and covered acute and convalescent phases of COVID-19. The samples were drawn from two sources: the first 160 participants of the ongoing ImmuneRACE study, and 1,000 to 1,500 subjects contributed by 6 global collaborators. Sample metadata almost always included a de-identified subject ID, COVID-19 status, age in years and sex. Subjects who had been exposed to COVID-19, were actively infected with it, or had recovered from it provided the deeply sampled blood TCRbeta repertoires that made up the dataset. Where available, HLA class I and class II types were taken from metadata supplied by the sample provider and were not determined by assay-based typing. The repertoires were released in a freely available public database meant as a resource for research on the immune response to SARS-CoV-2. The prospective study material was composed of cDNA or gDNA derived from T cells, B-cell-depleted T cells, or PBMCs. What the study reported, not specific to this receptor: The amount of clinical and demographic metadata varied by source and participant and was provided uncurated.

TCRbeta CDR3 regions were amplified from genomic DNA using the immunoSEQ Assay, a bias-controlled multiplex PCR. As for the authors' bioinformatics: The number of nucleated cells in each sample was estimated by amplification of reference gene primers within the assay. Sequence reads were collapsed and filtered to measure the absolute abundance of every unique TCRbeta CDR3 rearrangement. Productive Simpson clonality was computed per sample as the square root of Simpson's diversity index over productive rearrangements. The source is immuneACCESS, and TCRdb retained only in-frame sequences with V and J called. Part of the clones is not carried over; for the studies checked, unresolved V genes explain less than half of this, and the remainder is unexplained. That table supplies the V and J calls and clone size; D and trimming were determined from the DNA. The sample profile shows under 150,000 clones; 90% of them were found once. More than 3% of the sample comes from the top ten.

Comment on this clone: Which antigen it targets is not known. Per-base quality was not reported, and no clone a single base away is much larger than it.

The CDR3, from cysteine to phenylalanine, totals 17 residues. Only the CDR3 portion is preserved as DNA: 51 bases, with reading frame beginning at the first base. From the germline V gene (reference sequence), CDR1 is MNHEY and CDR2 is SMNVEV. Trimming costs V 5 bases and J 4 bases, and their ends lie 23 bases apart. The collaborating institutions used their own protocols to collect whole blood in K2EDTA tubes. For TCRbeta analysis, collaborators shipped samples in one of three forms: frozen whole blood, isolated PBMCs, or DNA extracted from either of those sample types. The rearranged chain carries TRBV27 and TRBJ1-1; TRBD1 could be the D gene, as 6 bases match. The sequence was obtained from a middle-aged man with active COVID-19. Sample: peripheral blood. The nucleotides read TGTGCCAGCAGTCCCCCTAAACACAGGGTAAAGGGCACTGAAGCTTTCTTT. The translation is CASSPPKHRVKGTEAFF.